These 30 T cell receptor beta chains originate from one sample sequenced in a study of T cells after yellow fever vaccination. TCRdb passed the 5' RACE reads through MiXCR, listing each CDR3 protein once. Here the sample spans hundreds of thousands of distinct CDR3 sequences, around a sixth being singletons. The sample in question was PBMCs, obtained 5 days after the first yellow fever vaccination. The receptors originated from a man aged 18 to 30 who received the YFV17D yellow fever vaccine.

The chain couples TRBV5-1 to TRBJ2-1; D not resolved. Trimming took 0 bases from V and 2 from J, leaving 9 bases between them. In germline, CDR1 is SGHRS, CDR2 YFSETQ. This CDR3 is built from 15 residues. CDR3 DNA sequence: TGCGCCAGCAGCTTGGAGGTCAAAACCTACAATGAGCAGTTCTTC. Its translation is CASSLEVKTYNEQFF.

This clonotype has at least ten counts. This CDR3 reads CASGRDRSYEQYF. Written as DNA, the CDR3 is TGCGCCAGCGGCCGGGACCGCTCCTACGAGCAGTACTTC. V and J are TRBV5-1 and TRBJ2-7; D possibly matches TRBD1 or TRBD2 (5 bases each). CDR1 and CDR2 (germline): SGHRS, YFSETQ. CDR3 length: 13 amino acids. The V end lost 7 bases, the J end lost 0 bases, and 11 bases lay between the germline ends.

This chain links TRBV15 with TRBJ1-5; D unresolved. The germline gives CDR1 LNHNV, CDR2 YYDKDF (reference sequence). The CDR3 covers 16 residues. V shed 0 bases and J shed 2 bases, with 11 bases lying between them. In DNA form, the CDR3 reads TGTGCCACCAGCAGAGATCTACCGGGAGGCAATCAGCCCCAGCATTTT. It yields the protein CATSRDLPGGNQPQHF. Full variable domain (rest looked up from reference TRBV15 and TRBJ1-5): DAMVIQNPRYQVTQFGKPVTLSCSQTLNHNVMYWYQQKSSQAPKLLFHYYDKDFNNEADTPDNFQSRRPNTSFCFLDIRSPGLGDTAMYLCATSRDLPGGNQPQHFGDGTRLSIL.

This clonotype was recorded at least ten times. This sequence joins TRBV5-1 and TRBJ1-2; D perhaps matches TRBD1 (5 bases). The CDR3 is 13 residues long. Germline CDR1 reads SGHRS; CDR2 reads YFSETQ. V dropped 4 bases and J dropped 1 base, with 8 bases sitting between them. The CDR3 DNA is TGCGCCAGCAGCATCGACAGTAACTATGGCTACACCTTC. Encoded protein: CASSIDSNYGYTF.

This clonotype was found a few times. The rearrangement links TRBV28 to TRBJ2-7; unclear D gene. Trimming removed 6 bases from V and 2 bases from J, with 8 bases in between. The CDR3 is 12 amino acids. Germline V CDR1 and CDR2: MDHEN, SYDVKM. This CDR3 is CASRTETYEQYV. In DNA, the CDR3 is TGTGCCAGCAGAACAGAGACCTACGAGCAGTACGTC.

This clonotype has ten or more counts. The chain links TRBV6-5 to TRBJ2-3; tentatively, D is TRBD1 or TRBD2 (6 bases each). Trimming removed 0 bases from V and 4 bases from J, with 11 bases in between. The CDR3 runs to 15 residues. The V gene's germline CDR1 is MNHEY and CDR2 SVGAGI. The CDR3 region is CASSYSAGGADTQYF. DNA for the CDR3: TGTGCCAGCAGTTACTCTGCCGGGGGCGCAGATACGCAGTATTTT.

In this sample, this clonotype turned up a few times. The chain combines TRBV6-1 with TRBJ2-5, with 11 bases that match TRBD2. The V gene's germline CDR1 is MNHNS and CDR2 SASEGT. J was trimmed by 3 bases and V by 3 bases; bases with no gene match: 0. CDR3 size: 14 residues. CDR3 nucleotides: TGTGCCAGCAGTGATAGCGGGGGGGAAGAGACCCAGTACTTC. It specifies CASSDSGGEETQYF.

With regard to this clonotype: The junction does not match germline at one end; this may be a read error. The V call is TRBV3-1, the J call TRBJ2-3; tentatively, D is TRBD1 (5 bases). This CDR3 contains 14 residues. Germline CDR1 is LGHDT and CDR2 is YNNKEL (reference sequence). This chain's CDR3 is CASSQAAQTDKQYF. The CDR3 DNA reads TGTGCCAGCAGCCAAGCGGCGCAGACAGATAAGCAGTATTTT.

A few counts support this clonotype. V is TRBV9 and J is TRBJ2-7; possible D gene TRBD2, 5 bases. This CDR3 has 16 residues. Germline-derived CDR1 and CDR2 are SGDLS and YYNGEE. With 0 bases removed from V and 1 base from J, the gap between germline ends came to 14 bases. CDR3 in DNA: TGTGCCAGCAGCGTAGGGTCCGGAGGTTCTTCCTACGAGCAGTACTTC. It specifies CASSVGSGGSSYEQYF.

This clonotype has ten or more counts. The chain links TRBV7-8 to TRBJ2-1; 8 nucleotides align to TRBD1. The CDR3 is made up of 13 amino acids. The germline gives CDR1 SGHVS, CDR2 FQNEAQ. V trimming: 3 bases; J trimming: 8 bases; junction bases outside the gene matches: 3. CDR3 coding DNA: TGTGCCAGCAGCTTGGACAGGGCCTATGAGCAGTTCTTC. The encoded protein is CASSLDRAYEQFF.

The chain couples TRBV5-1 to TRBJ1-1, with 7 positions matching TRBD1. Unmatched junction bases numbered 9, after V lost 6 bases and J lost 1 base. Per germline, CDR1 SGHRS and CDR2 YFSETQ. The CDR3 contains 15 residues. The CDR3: CASNTGVTTNTEAFF. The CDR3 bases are TGCGCCAGCAACACAGGGGTAACTACGAACACTGAAGCTTTCTTT.

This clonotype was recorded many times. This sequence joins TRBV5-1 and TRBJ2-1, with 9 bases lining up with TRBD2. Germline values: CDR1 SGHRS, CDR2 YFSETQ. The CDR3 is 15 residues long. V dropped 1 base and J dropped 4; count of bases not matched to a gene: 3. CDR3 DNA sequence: TGCGCCAGCAGCTTGAAGACTAGCGGATACAATGAGCAGTTCTTC. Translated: CASSLKTSGYNEQFF.

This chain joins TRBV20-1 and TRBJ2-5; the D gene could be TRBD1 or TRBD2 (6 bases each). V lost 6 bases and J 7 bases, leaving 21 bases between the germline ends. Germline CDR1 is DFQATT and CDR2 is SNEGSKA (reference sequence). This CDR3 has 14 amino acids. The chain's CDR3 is CSATSRGGLSTQYF. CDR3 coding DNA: TGCAGTGCCACGAGCCGAGGGGGGCTATCGACCCAGTACTTC.

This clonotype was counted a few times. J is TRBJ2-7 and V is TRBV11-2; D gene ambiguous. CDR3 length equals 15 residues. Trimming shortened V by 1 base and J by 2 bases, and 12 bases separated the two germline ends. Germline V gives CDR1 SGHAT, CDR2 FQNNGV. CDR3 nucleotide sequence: TGTGCCAGCAGCTTAGGGCCGAACTTCGCCTACGAGCAGTACGTC. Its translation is CASSLGPNFAYEQYV.

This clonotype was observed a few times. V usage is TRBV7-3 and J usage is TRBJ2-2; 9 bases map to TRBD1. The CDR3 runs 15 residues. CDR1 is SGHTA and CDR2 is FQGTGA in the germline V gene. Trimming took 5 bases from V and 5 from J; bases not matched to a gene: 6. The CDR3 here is CASSRTGEETGELFF. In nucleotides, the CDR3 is TGTGCCAGCAGCCGGACAGGGGAAGAAACCGGGGAGCTGTTTTTT. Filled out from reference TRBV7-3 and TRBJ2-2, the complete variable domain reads GAGVSQTPSNKVTEKGKYVELRCDPISGHTALYWYRQSLGQGPEFLIYFQGTGAADDSGLPNDRFFAVRPEGSVSTLKIQRTERGDSAVYLCASSRTGEETGELFFGEGSRLTVL.

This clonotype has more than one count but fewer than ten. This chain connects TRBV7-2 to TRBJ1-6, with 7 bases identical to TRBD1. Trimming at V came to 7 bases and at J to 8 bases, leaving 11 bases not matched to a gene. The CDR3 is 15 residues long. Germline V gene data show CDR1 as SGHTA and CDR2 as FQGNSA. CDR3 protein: CASTYGSTGYSPLHF. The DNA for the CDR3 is TGTGCCAGCACCTATGGCTCGACAGGGTATTCACCCCTCCACTTT.

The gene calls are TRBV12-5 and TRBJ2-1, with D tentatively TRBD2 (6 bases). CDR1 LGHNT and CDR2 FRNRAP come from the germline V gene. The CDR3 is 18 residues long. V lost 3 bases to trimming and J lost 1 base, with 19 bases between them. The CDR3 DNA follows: TGTGCTAGTGGTTTCTCACCCACGAGTGGAGGGTCCTACAATGAGCAGTTCTTC. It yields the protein CASGFSPTSGGSYNEQFF.

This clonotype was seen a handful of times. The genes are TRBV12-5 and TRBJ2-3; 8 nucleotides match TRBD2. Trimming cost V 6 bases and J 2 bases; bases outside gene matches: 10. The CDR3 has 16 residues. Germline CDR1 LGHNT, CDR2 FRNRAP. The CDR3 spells CASGLVAGLSTDTQYF. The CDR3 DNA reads TGTGCTAGTGGGCTCGTAGCGGGGTTATCCACAGATACGCAGTATTTT.

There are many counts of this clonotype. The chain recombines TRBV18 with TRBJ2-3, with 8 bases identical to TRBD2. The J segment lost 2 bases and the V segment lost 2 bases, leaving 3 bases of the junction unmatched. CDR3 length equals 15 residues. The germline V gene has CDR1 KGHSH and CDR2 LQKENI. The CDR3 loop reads CASSPAGGTTDTQYF. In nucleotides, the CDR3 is TGTGCCAGCTCACCAGCGGGGGGAACCACAGATACGCAGTATTTT.

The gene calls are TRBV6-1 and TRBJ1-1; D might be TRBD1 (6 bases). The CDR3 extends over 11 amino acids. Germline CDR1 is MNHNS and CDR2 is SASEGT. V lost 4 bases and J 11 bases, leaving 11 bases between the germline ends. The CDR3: CASSAKQGAFF. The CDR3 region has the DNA TGTGCCAGCAGTGCGAAGCAGGGGGCTTTCTTT.

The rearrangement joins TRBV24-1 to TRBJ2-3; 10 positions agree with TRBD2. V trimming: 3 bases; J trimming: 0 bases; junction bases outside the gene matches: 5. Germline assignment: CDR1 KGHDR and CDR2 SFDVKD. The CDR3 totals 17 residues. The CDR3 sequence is CATSDAIAGGSTDTQYF. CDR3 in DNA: TGTGCCACCAGTGATGCCATAGCGGGGGGAAGCACAGATACGCAGTATTTT.

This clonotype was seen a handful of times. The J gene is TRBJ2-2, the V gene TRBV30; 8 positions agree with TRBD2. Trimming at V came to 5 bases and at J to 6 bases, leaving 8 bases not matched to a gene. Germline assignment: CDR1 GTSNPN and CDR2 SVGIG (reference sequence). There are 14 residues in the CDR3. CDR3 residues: CAWGPTSEPGELFF. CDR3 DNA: TGTGCCTGGGGACCGACTAGCGAGCCCGGGGAGCTGTTTTTT. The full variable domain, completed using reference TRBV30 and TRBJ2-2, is SQTIHQWPATLVQPVGSPLSLECTVEGTSNPNLYWYRQAAGRGLQLLFYSVGIGQISSEVPQNLSASRPQDRQFILSSKKLLLSDSGFYLCAWGPTSEPGELFFGEGSRLTVL.

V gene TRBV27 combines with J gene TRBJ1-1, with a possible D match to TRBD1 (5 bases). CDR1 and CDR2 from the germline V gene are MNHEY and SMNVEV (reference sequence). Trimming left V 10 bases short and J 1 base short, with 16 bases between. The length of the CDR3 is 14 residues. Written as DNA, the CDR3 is TGTGCCATCGGGGGGGGGTTGGAGAACACTGAAGCTTTCTTT. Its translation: CAIGGGLENTEAFF.

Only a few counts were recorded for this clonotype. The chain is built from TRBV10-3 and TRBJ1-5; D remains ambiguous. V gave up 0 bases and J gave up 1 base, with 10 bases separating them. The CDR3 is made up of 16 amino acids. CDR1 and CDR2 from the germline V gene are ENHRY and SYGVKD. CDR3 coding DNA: TGTGCCATCAGTGAGTCAGAAAGGGAGAGCAATCAGCCCCAGCATTTT. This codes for CAISESERESNQPQHF.

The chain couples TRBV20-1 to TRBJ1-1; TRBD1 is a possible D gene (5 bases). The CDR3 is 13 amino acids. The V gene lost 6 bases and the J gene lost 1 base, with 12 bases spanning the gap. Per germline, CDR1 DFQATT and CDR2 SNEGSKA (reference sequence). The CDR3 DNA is TGCAGTGCCTATGGGACGGGGAACACTGAAGCTTTCTTT. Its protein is CSAYGTGNTEAFF.

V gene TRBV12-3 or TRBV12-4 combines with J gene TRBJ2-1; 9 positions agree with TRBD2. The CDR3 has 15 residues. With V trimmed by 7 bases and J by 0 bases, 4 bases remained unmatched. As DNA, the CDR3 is TGTGCCAGCATTCAACTAGCGGGCTCCTACAATGAGCAGTTCTTC. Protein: CASIQLAGSYNEQFF.

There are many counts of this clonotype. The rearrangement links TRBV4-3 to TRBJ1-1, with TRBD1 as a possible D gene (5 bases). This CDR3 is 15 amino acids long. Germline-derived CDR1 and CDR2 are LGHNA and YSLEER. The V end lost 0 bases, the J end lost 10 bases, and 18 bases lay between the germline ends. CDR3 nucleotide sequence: TGCGCCAGCAGCCAAGATTTGAAAAGGGGTGTCGGAGCTTTCTTT. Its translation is CASSQDLKRGVGAFF.

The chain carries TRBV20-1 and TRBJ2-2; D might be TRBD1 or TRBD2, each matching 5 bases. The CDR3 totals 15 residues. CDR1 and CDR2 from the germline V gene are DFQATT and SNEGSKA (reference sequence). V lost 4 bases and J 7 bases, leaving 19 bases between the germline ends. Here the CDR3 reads CSAIGLGAADGELFF. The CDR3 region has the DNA TGCAGTGCTATTGGTTTAGGGGCAGCGGACGGGGAGCTGTTTTTT.

Written as DNA, the CDR3 is TGTGCCAGCAGCCTCCAAAGGCGGGGGGAAAAACTGTTTTTT. Translation gives CASSLQRRGEKLFF. The chain carries TRBV6-1 and TRBJ1-4; D may be TRBD1 (5 bases). The germline gives CDR1 MNHNS, CDR2 SASEGT. The germline V and J ends were trimmed by 6 bases and 8 bases, with 16 bases remaining between them. The CDR3 has 14 amino acids.

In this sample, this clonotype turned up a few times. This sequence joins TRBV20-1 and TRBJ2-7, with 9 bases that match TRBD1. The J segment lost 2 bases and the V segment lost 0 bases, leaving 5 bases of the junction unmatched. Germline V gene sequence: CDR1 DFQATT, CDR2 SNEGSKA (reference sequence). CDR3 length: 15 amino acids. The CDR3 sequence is CSARDGTGTTYEQYV. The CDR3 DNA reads TGCAGTGCTAGAGACGGGACAGGGACTACCTACGAGCAGTACGTC.